The TCR beta chain described here comes from a study of T-cell reconstitution after alpha-beta-depleted transplantation in children. In its sample, this clonotype was seen many times. Germline trimming cut 4 bases from V and 4 bases from J; bases unmatched to any gene: 6. The CDR3 has 16 residues. The V gene's germline CDR1 is MGHRA and CDR2 YSYEKL. Researchers prepared the TCRbeta library using unique molecular identifiers, the study reports. TCRdb passed the PCR reads through MiXCR, listing each CDR3 protein once. The sample comprises about 260,000 distinct CDR3 sequences, just under 8.5% of which are singletons, and approximately 6% rests with the top ten.

The chain recombines TRBV4-1 with TRBJ2-1; 11 bases map to TRBD2. This material consisted of PBMCs, mostly from graft donor cells, taken 180 days after TCRalphabeta/CD19-depleted stem cell transplant. This clonotype was obtained from a male patient under 18 who had a stem cell transplant for acute lymphoblastic leukemia, so the T cells may come from the graft donor. The CDR3 region has the DNA TGCGCCAGCAGCCTTATAGCGGGGGGGCCGTACAATGAGCAGTTCTTC. Amino acids: CASSLIAGGPYNEQFF.